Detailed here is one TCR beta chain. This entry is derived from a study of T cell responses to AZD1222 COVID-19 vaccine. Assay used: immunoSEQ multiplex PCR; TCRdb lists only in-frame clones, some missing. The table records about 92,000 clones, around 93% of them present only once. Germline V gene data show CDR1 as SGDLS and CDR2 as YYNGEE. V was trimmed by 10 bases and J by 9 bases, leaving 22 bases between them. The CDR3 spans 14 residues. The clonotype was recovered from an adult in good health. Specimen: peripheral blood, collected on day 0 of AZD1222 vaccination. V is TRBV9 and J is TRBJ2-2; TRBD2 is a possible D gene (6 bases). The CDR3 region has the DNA TGTGCCTCCGAGGCGGGGACGCATCCCCGGGAGCTGTTTTTT. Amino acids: CASEAGTHPRELFF.